Below, 26 T cell receptor beta chains from the same sample are listed, as sequenced in a study of cytomegalovirus exposure and HLA in healthy donors. Measured with immunoSEQ multiplex PCR; TCRdb has only the in-frame clones, and not every one. The data contain some 120,000 clones, about nine tenths of them seen just once; the ten biggest clones take up 1.2% to 1.5%. Sequenced: PBMCs. These receptors were collected from a young man in good health and CMV-seronegative.

V usage is TRBV14 and J usage is TRBJ1-2; 7 bases align to TRBD1. Germline assignment: CDR1 SGHDN and CDR2 FVKESK. The CDR3 consists of 16 residues. V was clipped by 4 bases and J by 0 bases; unmatched bases: 8. The CDR3 DNA reads as TGTGCCAGCAGCCCACTCGGGACAGTTCCTAACTATGGCTACACCTTC. Its protein is CASSPLGTVPNYGYTF. The full variable domain, its missing parts supplied by reference TRBV14 and TRBJ1-2, is EAGVTQFPSHSVIEKGQTVTLRCDPISGHDNLYWYRRVMGKEIKFLLHFVKESKQDESGMPNNRFLAERTGGTYSTLKVQPAELEDSGVYFCASSPLGTVPNYGYTFGSGTRLTVV.

The chain uses TRBV7-9 and TRBJ2-3, with 8 bases aligning to TRBD2. The CDR3 spans 14 residues. Germline CDR1 SEHNR, CDR2 FQNEAQ (reference sequence). J gave up 1 base and V 4 bases, and 1 base lay outside the gene matches. DNA of the CDR3: TGTGCCAGCAGCTCGACTAGCGGCACAGATACGCAGTATTTT. This codes for CASSSTSGTDTQYF.

This chain uses TRBV7-2 with TRBJ2-5; TRBD1 agrees at 9 bases. Trimming took 5 bases from V and 4 from J; bases not matched to a gene: 8. The CDR3 totals 15 residues. Germline assignment: CDR1 SGHTA and CDR2 FQGNSA. CDR3 coding DNA: TGTGCCAGCAGCATTTCCGACAGGGGGGGAGAGACCCAGTACTTC. Translation gives CASSISDRGGETQYF.

This chain connects TRBV6-5 to TRBJ1-2; D gene unclear. Trimming stripped 0 bases from V and 4 bases from J, with 12 bases between. The CDR3 runs to 15 residues. Germline CDR1 is MNHEY and CDR2 is SVGAGI. In nucleotides, the CDR3 is TGTGCCAGCAGTTACTCGAACCGGGGTTCCTATGGCTACACCTTC. This encodes CASSYSNRGSYGYTF.

The chain links TRBV5-4 to TRBJ2-7, with D tentatively TRBD1 (5 bases). Looked up from germline, CDR1 is SGHNT and CDR2 is YYREEE (reference sequence). This CDR3 has 16 amino acids. Trimming took off 2 bases at V and 0 bases at J, with 15 bases between the two ends. CDR3 nucleotides: TGTGCCAGCAGCTTTTTGGGGCTCGGCAGCTCCTACGAGCAGTACTTC. Protein sequence: CASSFLGLGSSYEQYF.

The chain couples TRBV7-2 to TRBJ2-7, with 10 bases fitting TRBD2. From germline, CDR1 is SGHTA and CDR2 FQGNSA. J was trimmed by 2 bases and V by 2 bases; bases with no gene match: 0. This CDR3 spans 14 amino acids. The CDR3 loop reads CASSLTSGAYEQYF. DNA of the CDR3: TGTGCCAGCAGCTTAACTAGCGGGGCCTACGAGCAGTACTTC.

The chain combines TRBV5-6 with TRBJ2-2; 7 bases map to TRBD1. This CDR3 is built from 15 residues. Germline CDR1 reads SGHDT; CDR2 reads YYEEEE. With V trimmed by 4 bases and J by 12 bases, 15 bases remained unmatched. CDR3 sequence reads: CASSHGDRDSSKLFF. The CDR3 DNA is TGTGCCAGCAGCCACGGAGACAGGGACAGCTCGAAGCTGTTTTTT.

This rearrangement joins TRBV7-9 to TRBJ2-7, with a tentative D call TRBD2 (6 bases). Per the germline V gene, CDR1 is SEHNR and CDR2 is FQNEAQ (reference sequence). The V and J ends lost 5 bases and 0 bases respectively, with 14 bases between them. This CDR3 has 15 residues. The DNA for the CDR3 is TGTGCCAGCAGCCCAAGGGACTGGATCTCCTACGAGCAGTACTTC. Its protein is CASSPRDWISYEQYF.

V and J are TRBV30 and TRBJ1-4; TRBD1 is a possible D gene (6 bases). The germline V gene encodes CDR1 GTSNPN and CDR2 SVGIG (reference sequence). V lost 2 bases and J lost 5, with 9 bases in between. The CDR3 spans 13 residues. CDR3 sequence reads: CAWSSGANEKLFF. The CDR3 DNA is TGTGCCTGGAGTTCAGGGGCGAATGAAAAACTGTTTTTT.

This chain joins TRBV30 and TRBJ1-1, with TRBD1 as a possible D gene (6 bases). V lost 5 bases to trimming and J lost 0 bases, with 16 bases between them. This CDR3 is 15 amino acids long. Per germline, CDR1 GTSNPN and CDR2 SVGIG (reference sequence). The CDR3 DNA reads TGTGCCTGGGACCCGACAGGAGTCATGAACACTGAAGCTTTCTTT. This gives the protein CAWDPTGVMNTEAFF. Full variable domain (remainder filled in from reference TRBV30 and TRBJ1-1): SQTIHQWPATLVQPVGSPLSLECTVEGTSNPNLYWYRQAAGRGLQLLFYSVGIGQISSEVPQNLSASRPQDRQFILSSKKLLLSDSGFYLCAWDPTGVMNTEAFFGQGTRLTVV.

The sample holds one count of this clone. The junction differs from germline at one of its ends, possibly a read error. This rearrangement joins TRBV5-1 to TRBJ2-2; TRBD1 might be the D (5 bases). Per germline, CDR1 SGHRS and CDR2 YFSETQ. CDR3 length: 13 amino acids. The CDR3 protein is CASTARNAGELFF. The CDR3 DNA reads as TGCGCGTCGACAGCGCGGAACGCCGGGGAGCTGTTTTTT.

The V gene is TRBV7-9, the J gene TRBJ2-2, with D perhaps matching TRBD1 (6 bases). V was shortened by 3 bases and J by 5 bases, with 10 bases between the two germline ends. This CDR3 is built from 14 residues. The germline V gene has CDR1 SEHNR and CDR2 FQNEAQ (reference sequence). CDR3 in DNA: TGTGCCAGCAGCTTGGAAACAGGGACCGGGGAGCTGTTTTTT. This translates into CASSLETGTGELFF.

The chain links TRBV27 to TRBJ2-6; the D gene is possibly TRBD2 (5 bases). Germline CDR1 MNHEY, CDR2 SMNVEV (reference sequence). The CDR3 spans 18 residues. The ends were cut back, 0 bases at V and 2 bases at J, with 14 bases in the middle. The CDR3 loop reads CASSLSTEGWPGANVLTF. CDR3 sequence (DNA): TGTGCCAGCAGTTTATCGACTGAGGGATGGCCTGGGGCCAACGTCCTGACTTTC.

In DNA, the CDR3 is TGTGCCAGCAGTGCGCTAGCGGGAGTCGGGGCCGGGGAGCTGTTTTTT. As protein: CASSALAGVGAGELFF. The rearrangement uses TRBV25-1 and TRBJ2-2, with 10 bases fitting TRBD2. CDR3 size: 16 residues. Germline assignment: CDR1 MGHDK and CDR2 SYGVNS. With 4 bases clipped from V and 6 bases from J, the junction kept 8 bases outside the gene matches.

This sequence joins TRBV18 and TRBJ2-2; weak D call: TRBD2 (5 bases). V was pared by 0 bases and J by 1 base, with 9 bases between. In germline, CDR1 is KGHSH, CDR2 LQKENI. The CDR3 length is 16 residues. CDR3 bases: TGTGCCAGCTCACCACCGGTAGGACTGAACACCGGGGAGCTGTTTTTT. This gives the protein CASSPPVGLNTGELFF.

J is TRBJ1-1 and V is TRBV10-1; D is possibly TRBD1 (6 bases). Trimming left V 4 bases short and J 3 bases short, with 12 bases between. Germline lookup yields CDR1 WNHNN and CDR2 SYGVQD (reference sequence). This CDR3 contains 14 residues. Here the CDR3 reads CASSVGGSDTEAFF. The CDR3 region has the DNA TGCGCCAGCAGTGTAGGGGGTAGTGACACTGAAGCTTTCTTT.

Comment on this clone: The sample carries other DNA sequences with the same CDR3. The chain has TRBV6-5 and TRBJ1-1; tentatively, D is TRBD1 (5 bases). Germline values: CDR1 MNHEY, CDR2 SVGAGI. V gave up 3 bases and J gave up 2 bases, with 13 bases separating them. There are 15 residues in the CDR3. The chain's CDR3 is CASSYRVGGNTEAFF. The CDR3 bases are TGTGCCAGCAGTTATCGGGTCGGGGGAAACACTGAAGCTTTCTTT.

This chain uses TRBV19 with TRBJ2-5, with D tentatively TRBD1 (6 bases). Germline V gene data show CDR1 as LNHDA and CDR2 as SQIVND (reference sequence). The germline V and J ends were trimmed by 5 bases and 2 bases, with 12 bases remaining between them. The CDR3 has 14 residues. CDR3 region: CASSPPGHQETQYF. The CDR3 nucleotides are TGTGCCAGTAGTCCACCGGGACATCAAGAGACCCAGTACTTC.

V and J are TRBV10-3 and TRBJ2-5, with D perhaps matching TRBD2 (6 bases). The CDR3 length is 19 residues. Germline V gene data show CDR1 as ENHRY and CDR2 as SYGVKD. Deletions cut 4 bases from V and 2 bases from J, with 26 bases between. The chain's CDR3 is CAISVISVAEYPLQETQYF. CDR3 DNA sequence: TGTGCCATCAGTGTCATATCGGTAGCGGAATACCCACTGCAAGAGACCCAGTACTTC.

The rearrangement uses TRBV29-1 and TRBJ2-1; weak D call: TRBD1 (6 bases). Germline V gene sequence: CDR1 SQVTM, CDR2 ANQGSEA. Trimming cost V 6 bases and J 0 bases, with 9 bases left between them. The CDR3 has 13 residues. CDR3: CSVQGGSYNEQFF. In DNA, the CDR3 is TGCAGCGTACAGGGTGGCTCCTACAATGAGCAGTTCTTC.

This chain links TRBV11-2 with TRBJ1-2; D remains unclear. The V end was cut by 2 bases, the J end by 9 bases, with 13 bases between. The CDR3 spans 13 residues. The germline gives CDR1 SGHAT, CDR2 FQNNGV. The CDR3 DNA sequence: TGTGCCAGCAGCTTAACGAGGGAGGCACGCTACACCTTC. Its translation: CASSLTREARYTF.

Only one count was recorded for this clone. The V and J genes are TRBV7-2 and TRBJ2-1; TRBD2 agrees at 10 bases. Germline values: CDR1 SGHTA, CDR2 FQGNSA. The CDR3 has 15 amino acids. V dropped 4 bases and J dropped 4; count of bases not matched to a gene: 4. The CDR3 bases are TGTGCCAGCAGCTCTGGACTAGCGGCATACAATGAGCAGTTCTTC. Its protein product is CASSSGLAAYNEQFF.

The genes are TRBV5-1 and TRBJ1-2; D is possibly TRBD1 (6 bases). V was shortened by 7 bases and J by 4 bases, with 8 bases between the two germline ends. The CDR3 has 11 amino acids. CDR1 SGHRS and CDR2 YFSETQ come from the germline V gene. The CDR3 sequence is CASGQSYGYTF. The CDR3 DNA is TGCGCCAGCGGACAGAGCTATGGCTACACCTTC. Combining the CDR3 with reference TRBV5-1 and TRBJ1-2 gives the whole variable domain KAGVTQTPRYLIKTRGQQVTLSCSPISGHRSVSWYQQTPGQGLQFLFEYFSETQRNKGNFPGRFSGRQFSNSRSEMNVSTLELGDSALYLCASGQSYGYTFGSGTRLTVV.

This chain connects TRBV7-9 to TRBJ1-3; D call uncertain. CDR1 is SEHNR, CDR2 FQNEAQ, per germline (reference sequence). The CDR3 is 17 amino acids. V lost 3 bases, J lost 4 bases, and 19 bases lay in between. The CDR3 DNA is TGTGCCAGCAGCTTCGGGTGGTCGGTCTCCCCAGGAAACACCATATATTTT. It is translated as CASSFGWSVSPGNTIYF.

V is TRBV5-5 and J is TRBJ1-6, with a tentative D call TRBD1 (5 bases). There are 12 residues in the CDR3. V was trimmed by 0 bases and J by 14 bases, leaving 9 bases between them. CDR1 and CDR2 (germline): SGHKS, YYEKEE (reference sequence). CDR3 sequence: CASSLAVGALHF. The CDR3 DNA reads as TGTGCCAGCAGCTTGGCCGTAGGGGCCCTCCACTTT.

The genes are TRBV4-2 and TRBJ1-1; 8 bases agree with TRBD1. This CDR3 contains 17 residues. CDR1 is LGHNA and CDR2 is YNFKEQ in the germline V gene. Trimming cost V 1 base and J 0 bases; bases outside gene matches: 7. The CDR3 DNA reads as TGTGCCAGCAGCCAAGGGCCCAGACAGGGGTTGAACACTGAAGCTTTCTTT. It specifies CASSQGPRQGLNTEAFF.